The clone carrying this TCR beta chain was seen a few times. Only in-frame clones appear in the TCRdb table, and some are missing; sequencing was by immunoSEQ multiplex PCR. This sample has roughly 400,000 clones, with around nine tenths found just once. This record comes from a study of blood T cell repertoires in COVID-19. At the level of the study: T cells, B-cell-depleted T cells, or PBMCs supplied cDNA or gDNA.

Participants spanned ages roughly 18 to 90 years and resided in 20 to 30 US areas. Participants' reported clinical history set cohort assignment. Two negative PCRs, clearance, or symptom resolution were required of recovered Cohort 3 donors. This clonotype was sampled from a woman between 50 and 59 years old who had recovered from COVID-19. Sequencing was done on a sample of PBMCs or T cells enriched from blood (not recorded which).

DNA of the CDR3: TGTGCCAGCAGTTCGGGACAGGGAATTAATGGCTACACCTTC. Protein sequence: CASSSGQGINGYTF. V usage is TRBV6-5 and J usage is TRBJ1-2; 9 bases are a match to TRBD1. The CDR3 length is 14 residues. V shed 4 bases and J 6 bases; nucleotides not matched to a gene: 6. Germline loops: CDR1 MNHEY, CDR2 SVGAGI.